Each of the 26 T cell receptor beta chains below was sequenced from the same sample in a study of blood T cell repertoires in COVID-19 (dated by TCRdb to 2018 to 2021). The method was the immunoSEQ multiplex PCR assay. TCRdb's version of the immuneACCESS table is confined to in-frame rearrangements and falls short of the full clone set. An unresolved V gene accounts for under half of the shortfall where checked; the remainder is of unknown origin. For this sample there are 150,000 or so clones; around 81% appear just once. About 10% of the sample is held by the ten biggest clonotypes. Material for sequencing was peripheral blood. Receptor source: a man aged 55 to 70 with active or convalescent COVID-19.

This clone was picked up one time. The genes are TRBV6-5 and TRBJ2-1, with 9 bases aligning to TRBD2. The CDR3 has 16 amino acids. Germline CDR1 MNHEY, CDR2 SVGAGI. V shed 2 bases and J 2 bases; nucleotides not matched to a gene: 4. The CDR3 loop reads CASSYHAGGTYNEQFF. Written as DNA, the CDR3 is TGTGCCAGCAGTTACCACGCGGGAGGGACCTACAATGAGCAGTTCTTC.

This chain links TRBV6-5 with TRBJ2-1; possible D gene TRBD1, 6 bases. Trimming shortened V by 2 bases and J by 3 bases, and 11 bases separated the two germline ends. Germline V gene lookup returns CDR1 MNHEY and CDR2 SVGAGI. The CDR3 extends over 15 amino acids. Here the CDR3 DNA reads TGTGCCAGCAGTTACGGGCAGGGGTTCTACAATGAGCAGTTCTTC. Amino acids: CASSYGQGFYNEQFF.

The chain joins TRBV5-5 to TRBJ1-1; tentative D call: TRBD1 (5 bases). Trimming took off 4 bases at V and 7 bases at J, with 20 bases between the two ends. Germline assignment: CDR1 SGHKS and CDR2 YYEKEE (reference sequence). CDR3 length equals 15 residues. The CDR3 DNA sequence: TGTGCCAGCAGCAGCCAATGGGGCTCTTTTGGTGAAGCTTTCTTT. Translation: CASSSQWGSFGEAFF.

The V call is TRBV4-1, the J call TRBJ2-1; D is perhaps TRBD2 (6 bases). The CDR3 has 16 residues. The germline CDR1 and CDR2 sequences are MGHRA and YSYEKL. V was trimmed by 3 bases and J by 2 bases, leaving 14 bases between them. Here the CDR3 reads CASSQGQAGPYNEQFF. The CDR3, as DNA: TGCGCCAGCAGCCAGGGCCAAGCGGGTCCCTACAATGAGCAGTTCTTC.

The CDR3 nucleotides are TGTGCCAGCAACCCCGGGGCTAGCGGGAACAATGAGCAGTTCTTC. It yields the protein CASNPGASGNNEQFF. The V and J genes are TRBV6-4 and TRBJ2-1; 9 bases map to TRBD2. Germline V CDR1 and CDR2: MRHNA, SNTAGT. CDR3 length: 15 residues. Trimming took 7 bases from V and 5 from J; bases not matched to a gene: 9.

This chain links TRBV6-5 with TRBJ2-3; 9 bases match TRBD1. This CDR3 is built from 14 residues. CDR1 and CDR2 (germline): MNHEY, SVGAGI. V dropped 6 bases and J dropped 3; count of bases not matched to a gene: 4. In DNA form, the CDR3 reads TGTGCCAGCAGGGGACAGGGTCCGACAGATACGCAGTATTTT. Translating gives CASRGQGPTDTQYF.

This rearrangement joins TRBV18 to TRBJ2-7, with D perhaps TRBD1 (6 bases). V was clipped by 4 bases and J by 6 bases, with 10 bases between them. CDR1 is KGHSH, CDR2 LQKENI, per germline. CDR3 length equals 12 residues. CDR3 sequence (DNA): TGTGCCAGCTCACAACAGGGTCCCGAGCAGTACTTC. Amino acid sequence: CASSQQGPEQYF.

The rearrangement uses TRBV28 and TRBJ1-1; TRBD1 matches at 7 bases. The V segment lost 5 bases and the J segment 7 bases; nucleotides outside the gene matches: 13. Germline CDR1 and CDR2: MDHEN and SYDVKM. This CDR3 is built from 15 residues. CDR3 bases: TGTGCCAGCAGTCCGATAAAACAGGGGAAGGATGAAGCTTTCTTT. Its protein product is CASSPIKQGKDEAFF.

The chain carries TRBV2 and TRBJ2-1, with 9 bases that match TRBD2. The ends lost 4 bases at V and 4 bases at J; junction bases unmatched: 8. CDR1 and CDR2 from the germline V gene are SNHLY and FYNNEI. The CDR3 has 16 residues. DNA of the CDR3: TGTGCCAGCAGTGGTTCCGCTAGCGGGGTTTACAATGAGCAGTTCTTC. Amino acid sequence: CASSGSASGVYNEQFF.

J is TRBJ2-2 and V is TRBV3-1 (or the pseudogene TRBV3-2); no firm D call. This CDR3 spans 15 amino acids. Trimming took 4 bases from V and 4 from J, leaving 13 bases between them. Per the germline V gene, CDR1 is LGHDT and CDR2 is YNNKEL (reference sequence). In nucleotides, the CDR3 is TGTGCCAGCAGCCCCCTACAGTTCGGCACCGGGGAGCTGTTTTTT. Protein product: CASSPLQFGTGELFF.

The CDR3 DNA sequence: TGTGCCATCAGTGAGACTAGCGATAGCACAGATACGCAGTATTTT. Protein product: CAISETSDSTDTQYF. This chain joins TRBV10-3 and TRBJ2-3; 7 bases are shared with TRBD2. The CDR3 contains 15 residues. With V trimmed by 2 bases and J by 0 bases, 2 bases remained unmatched. Germline assignment: CDR1 ENHRY and CDR2 SYGVKD.

This chain connects TRBV29-1 to TRBJ2-1; the D gene is possibly TRBD2 (5 bases). CDR1 and CDR2 (germline): SQVTM, ANQGSEA. The CDR3 totals 12 residues. Trimming took off 4 bases at V and 5 bases at J, with 9 bases between the two ends. The CDR3 loop reads CSVVVGDNEQFF. CDR3 coding DNA: TGCAGCGTTGTGGTCGGGGACAATGAGCAGTTCTTC.

The CDR3 region has the DNA TGTGCCAGCAGTAAGAGGACAGTGACGAACACTGAAGCTTTCTTT. This encodes CASSKRTVTNTEAFF. V usage is TRBV6-5 and J usage is TRBJ1-1; possible D gene TRBD1, 6 bases. V was clipped by 5 bases and J by 1 base, with 14 bases between them. Germline-derived CDR1 and CDR2 are MNHEY and SVGAGI. This CDR3 region has 15 residues.

The rearrangement uses TRBV6-1 and TRBJ2-3; D is possibly TRBD1 (7 bases). The CDR3 loop spans 18 amino acids. Trimming cost V 1 base and J 2 bases, with 19 bases left between them. Germline CDR1 MNHNS, CDR2 SASEGT. This chain's CDR3 is CASSEVEGARPHTDTQYF. For the CDR3, the DNA is TGTGCCAGCAGTGAAGTGGAGGGGGCCCGCCCCCACACAGATACGCAGTATTTT.

The chain links TRBV10-3 to TRBJ2-7, with 8 bases lining up with TRBD2. V dropped 7 bases and J dropped 0; count of bases not matched to a gene: 8. CDR1 is ENHRY, CDR2 SYGVKD, per germline. The CDR3 length is 15 residues. Here the CDR3 reads CAINPGAGGSYEQYF. CDR3 nucleotides: TGTGCCATCAACCCGGGGGCGGGGGGCTCCTACGAGCAGTACTTC.

The chain employs TRBV7-9 and TRBJ2-3; no definite D call. V was pared by 5 bases and J by 2 bases, with 14 bases between. The germline V gene has CDR1 SEHNR and CDR2 FQNEAQ (reference sequence). The CDR3 sequence is 15 residues long. CDR3 protein: CASSPVWSYTDTQYF. The CDR3 DNA reads TGTGCCAGCAGCCCCGTCTGGAGTTACACAGATACGCAGTATTTT.

The chain's CDR3 is CASSDGGGRAVGELFF. The CDR3 region has the DNA TGTGCCAGCAGTGATGGGGGCGGGAGGGCCGTCGGGGAGCTGTTTTTT. This rearrangement joins TRBV25-1 to TRBJ2-2, with TRBD2 matching 9 bases. V lost 3 bases and J lost 7; bases outside the gene matches: 9. Germline CDR1 MGHDK, CDR2 SYGVNS. This CDR3 is 16 amino acids long. Complete variable domain (other parts from reference TRBV25-1 and TRBJ2-2): EADIYQTPRYLVIGTGKKITLECSQTMGHDKMYWYQQDPGMELHLIHYSYGVNSTEKGDLSSESTVSRIRTEHFPLTLESARPSHTSQYLCASSDGGGRAVGELFFGEGSRLTVL.

This chain uses TRBV7-3 with TRBJ2-3; TRBD2 aligns across 13 bases. Germline CDR1 SGHTA, CDR2 FQGTGA. The CDR3 has 14 amino acids. The junction had 3 bases not matched to a gene; V was cut back by 2 bases and J by 10 bases. Here the CDR3 DNA reads TGTGCCAGCAGCTTAGTCGGGACTAGCGGGGCGCAGTATTTT. It is translated as CASSLVGTSGAQYF. The full variable domain, rest sourced from reference TRBV7-3 and TRBJ2-3, is GAGVSQTPSNKVTEKGKYVELRCDPISGHTALYWYRQSLGQGPEFLIYFQGTGAADDSGLPNDRFFAVRPEGSVSTLKIQRTERGDSAVYLCASSLVGTSGAQYFGPGTRLTVL.

The chain recombines TRBV4-1 with TRBJ2-3; 7 bases match TRBD1. CDR3 length: 16 residues. Trimming removed 0 bases from V and 6 bases from J; junction bases left unmatched: 9. Germline-derived CDR1 and CDR2 are MGHRA and YSYEKL. CDR3 bases: TGCGCCAGCAGCCAAGATCGGCAGGGGGTGACTGATACGCAGTATTTT. This encodes CASSQDRQGVTDTQYF.

The CDR3 nucleotides are TGTGCCAGCAGCAAGAGGGAGACCCAGTACTTC. As protein: CASSKRETQYF. This rearrangement joins TRBV21-1 to TRBJ2-5; the table's TRBD2 call for D was not verified on the DNA. TRBV21-1 is noted as a pseudogene. The CDR3 has 11 amino acids.

The chain links TRBV7-2 to TRBJ1-2; 7 bases are shared with TRBD1. Germline loops: CDR1 SGHTA, CDR2 FQGNSA. This CDR3 contains 13 residues. The V gene end was trimmed by 6 bases and the J gene end by 3 bases; junction bases not matched to a gene: 4. CDR3 coding DNA: TGTGCCAGCAGATACGACAGGGACTATGGCTACACCTTC. Encoded protein: CASRYDRDYGYTF. Drawing the rest from reference TRBV7-2 and TRBJ1-2, the complete variable domain is GAGVSQSPSNKVTEKGKDVELRCDPISGHTALYWYRQSLGQGLEFLIYFQGNSAPDKSGLPSDRFSAERTGGSVSTLTIQRTQQEDSAVYLCASRYDRDYGYTFGSGTRLTVV.

The chain employs TRBV5-1 and TRBJ2-7, with D maybe TRBD1 (7 bases). The germline V gene has CDR1 SGHRS and CDR2 YFSETQ. The CDR3 is 14 amino acids. The V end lost 0 bases, the J end lost 6 bases, and 13 bases lay between the germline ends. The CDR3 loop is CASSLVYRGLEQYF. The CDR3 DNA reads TGCGCCAGCAGCTTGGTTTACAGGGGACTCGAGCAGTACTTC. Supplemented by reference TRBV5-1 and TRBJ2-7, the full variable domain reads KAGVTQTPRYLIKTRGQQVTLSCSPISGHRSVSWYQQTPGQGLQFLFEYFSETQRNKGNFPGRFSGRQFSNSRSEMNVSTLELGDSALYLCASSLVYRGLEQYFGPGTRLTVT.

The chain combines TRBV28 with TRBJ1-1, with D tentatively TRBD1 (5 bases). V shed 1 base and J shed 1 base, with 7 bases lying between them. CDR3 length: 14 amino acids. The germline V gene has CDR1 MDHEN and CDR2 SYDVKM. CDR3 sequence: CASSLYRQNTEAFF. The DNA of the CDR3 is TGTGCCAGCAGTTTATACAGGCAGAACACTGAAGCTTTCTTT.

This clone showed up just a few times. This sequence joins TRBV2 and TRBJ2-3; D is possibly TRBD2 (5 bases). Germline V gives CDR1 SNHLY, CDR2 FYNNEI. The CDR3 has 15 amino acids. Between the trimmed V and J ends, which lost 7 bases and 2 bases, there was a span of 16 bases. In DNA form, the CDR3 reads TGTGCCAGCATAAGTCGCGGGTGGGTCACAGATACGCAGTATTTT. It codes for CASISRGWVTDTQYF.

This rearrangement joins TRBV11-2 to TRBJ2-2, with 8 bases identical to TRBD1. V shed 6 bases and J 0 bases; nucleotides not matched to a gene: 9. The length of the CDR3 is 17 residues. Looked up from germline, CDR1 is SGHAT and CDR2 is FQNNGV. CDR3 in amino acids: CASSRQGASSNTGELFF. CDR3 coding DNA: TGTGCCAGCAGTCGCCAGGGGGCAAGTTCGAACACCGGGGAGCTGTTTTTT.

This chain connects TRBV28 to TRBJ1-4; 7 bases match TRBD1. The germline V gene encodes CDR1 MDHEN and CDR2 SYDVKM. The J segment lost 5 bases and the V segment lost 5 bases, leaving 2 bases of the junction unmatched. The CDR3 has 13 residues. In DNA, the CDR3 is TGTGCCAGCAGTGACAGGGAGAATGAAAAACTGTTTTTT. It specifies CASSDRENEKLFF.